A single sample gave rise to the 21 T cell receptor beta chains below, sequenced in a study of preoperative IRX-2 immunotherapy in early breast cancer. As to treatment: preoperative locoregional IRX-2 cytokine immunotherapy. Clones were sequenced by immunoSEQ multiplex PCR, and TCRdb holds only the in-frame ones, with some missing. The data hold about 19,000 clones, with roughly 80% observed a single time. The specimen was lymph node tissue, collected after IRX-2 immunotherapy. The receptors here all came from a human donor with breast cancer.

Only one count was recorded for this clone. This chain links TRBV11-3 with TRBJ1-6, with D uncertain. The CDR3 runs to 15 residues. V dropped 2 bases and J dropped 7 bases, with 12 bases sitting between them. The germline gives CDR1 SGHNT, CDR2 YENEEA. The CDR3 bases are TGTGCCAGCAGCTTATCCCAAGGACGAAATTCACCCCTCCACTTT. Its protein product is CASSLSQGRNSPLHF.

The V call is TRBV19, the J call TRBJ2-7; TRBD2 might be the D (5 bases). This CDR3 contains 13 residues. Per the germline V gene, CDR1 is LNHDA and CDR2 is SQIVND (reference sequence). Between the trimmed V and J ends, which lost 6 bases and 2 bases, there was a span of 11 bases. The DNA of the CDR3 is TGTGCCAGTAGCAGCCGGGGTGCCTACGAGCAGTACTTC. This gives the protein CASSSRGAYEQYF.

The chain recombines TRBV6-8 with TRBJ1-5, with D perhaps TRBD1 (5 bases). Trimming took off 6 bases at V and 3 bases at J, with 9 bases between the two ends. The CDR3 consists of 13 residues. Per germline, CDR1 MNHGY and CDR2 SAAAGT. The chain's CDR3 is CASSGHFNQPQHF. The CDR3 DNA follows: TGTGCCAGCAGCGGACATTTCAATCAGCCCCAGCATTTT.

V usage is TRBV18 and J usage is TRBJ1-2, with 7 positions matching TRBD1. CDR3 size: 14 residues. V shed 4 bases, J shed 3 bases, and the junction held 5 bases outside the gene matches. CDR1 is KGHSH, CDR2 LQKENI, per germline. CDR3 in amino acids: CASSRSGTDYGYTF. CDR3 DNA sequence: TGTGCCAGCTCACGTTCCGGGACAGACTATGGCTACACCTTC.

The chain combines TRBV12-5 with TRBJ1-5, with D unclear. Germline-derived CDR1 and CDR2 are LGHNT and FRNRAP. Trimming shortened V by 6 bases and J by 4 bases, and 10 bases separated the two germline ends. The CDR3 has 13 amino acids. The CDR3 DNA follows: TGTGCTAGTGGAGTGGGCAGTAATCAGCCCCAGCATTTT. This gives the protein CASGVGSNQPQHF. Supplemented by reference TRBV12-5 and TRBJ1-5, the full variable domain reads DARVTQTPRHKVTEMGQEVTMRCQPILGHNTVFWYRQTMMQGLELLAYFRNRAPLDDSGMPKDRFSAEMPDATLATLKIQPSEPRDSAVYFCASGVGSNQPQHFGDGTRLSIL.

The chain carries TRBV2 and TRBJ1-2; 7 nucleotides align to TRBD1. CDR3 length: 14 amino acids. The germline V gene has CDR1 SNHLY and CDR2 FYNNEI. V lost 2 bases to trimming and J lost 4 bases; unmatched junction nucleotides: 4. The CDR3 protein is CASSEQGGRYGYTF. The CDR3 nucleotides read TGTGCCAGCAGTGAACAGGGGGGTCGCTATGGCTACACCTTC.

The chain employs TRBV29-1 and TRBJ1-5; TRBD1 matches 9 bases. CDR1 and CDR2 (germline): SQVTM, ANQGSEA. V lost 7 bases, J lost 9 bases, and 10 bases stayed unmatched. CDR3 length: 13 amino acids. CDR3 in DNA: TGCAGCGCCCGGGACAGGGTTGGCGGGCCCCAGCATTTT. Its translation: CSARDRVGGPQHF.

The V gene is TRBV6-7, the J gene TRBJ1-6, with D unclear. TRBV6-7 is filed as an ORF, its function uncertain. Trimming removed 2 bases at V and 4 bases at J, with 9 bases between. The CDR3 spans 15 residues. CDR3 DNA sequence: TGTGCCAGCAGTTACGGTCGGGGATATAATTCACCCCTCCACTTT. Translation: CASSYGRGYNSPLHF.

In DNA, the CDR3 is TGTGCCAGCAGTAATGGGATTGGCAGGACGGGGGAGACCCAGTACTTC. Translation: CASSNGIGRTGETQYF. The chain combines TRBV6-8 with TRBJ2-5, with D perhaps matching TRBD2 (5 bases). This CDR3 region has 16 residues. V was clipped by 5 bases and J by 5 bases, with 21 bases between them. The germline CDR1 and CDR2 sequences are MNHGY and SAAAGT.

The rearrangement links TRBV15 to TRBJ1-5; 8 bases align to TRBD1. V shed 2 bases, J shed 5 bases, and the junction held 5 bases outside the gene matches. The germline V gene has CDR1 LNHNV and CDR2 YYDKDF (reference sequence). CDR3 length equals 15 residues. The CDR3 sequence is CATSRPTGGYQPQHF. DNA for the CDR3: TGTGCCACCAGCAGACCCACAGGGGGATATCAGCCCCAGCATTTT.

This chain uses TRBV10-1 with TRBJ2-3; 13 nucleotides agree with TRBD2. Germline V gene sequence: CDR1 WNHNN, CDR2 SYGVQD (reference sequence). The V segment lost 6 bases and the J segment 6 bases; nucleotides outside the gene matches: 9. There are 16 residues in the CDR3. The CDR3 nucleotides read TGCGCCAGCAGACCCGGACTAGCGGGAGCGGGGGATACGCAGTATTTT. Its translation is CASRPGLAGAGDTQYF.

This clone was found once. This chain links TRBV28 with TRBJ2-7, with a tentative D call TRBD2 (6 bases). Germline V gene data show CDR1 as MDHEN and CDR2 as SYDVKM. Trimming pared 6 bases from V and 7 bases from J, leaving 19 bases between. This CDR3 region has 14 residues. The CDR3 coding sequence is TGTGCCAGCAGCCACCGGGACTTGCCATGGGAGCAGTACTTC. This sequence encodes CASSHRDLPWEQYF.

This sequence joins TRBV14 and TRBJ2-3, with D perhaps matching TRBD2 (5 bases). The CDR3 sequence is 17 residues long. Trimming cost V 3 bases and J 1 base, with 17 bases left between them. Germline V gives CDR1 SGHDN, CDR2 FVKESK. CDR3 sequence reads: CASSHGVRDFGTDTQYF. CDR3 DNA: TGTGCCAGCAGCCACGGGGTTCGGGATTTTGGCACAGATACGCAGTATTTT.

This clone has just one count. The genes are TRBV7-8 and TRBJ2-7; 12 bases are shared with TRBD1. Unmatched junction bases numbered 6, after V lost 5 bases and J lost 7 bases. The CDR3 totals 14 residues. Per the germline V gene, CDR1 is SGHVS and CDR2 is FQNEAQ. CDR3 in DNA: TGTGCCAGCAGCCCGGGACAGGGGGCTAAAGAGCAGTACTTC. Amino acid sequence: CASSPGQGAKEQYF.

This chain connects TRBV28 to TRBJ1-1; no definite D call. In germline, CDR1 is MDHEN, CDR2 SYDVKM. The V end was cut by 6 bases, the J end by 0 bases, with 8 bases between. This CDR3 comprises 13 residues. CDR3 nucleotides: TGTGCCAGCAGACAAAGCCTGAACACTGAAGCTTTCTTT. Protein sequence: CASRQSLNTEAFF.

The rearrangement uses TRBV5-1 and TRBJ1-2, with TRBD1 matching over 8 bases. Germline CDR1 SGHRS, CDR2 YFSETQ. J was trimmed by 3 bases and V by 3 bases; bases with no gene match: 10. The length of the CDR3 is 16 residues. CDR3 sequence: CASSSGQGVADYGYTF. In DNA, the CDR3 is TGCGCCAGCAGCTCCGGACAGGGTGTGGCTGACTATGGCTACACCTTC. Full variable domain (missing parts from reference TRBV5-1 and TRBJ1-2): KAGVTQTPRYLIKTRGQQVTLSCSPISGHRSVSWYQQTPGQGLQFLFEYFSETQRNKGNFPGRFSGRQFSNSRSEMNVSTLELGDSALYLCASSSGQGVADYGYTFGSGTRLTVV.

CDR3 amino acids: CASSPSLGEHAEAFF. CDR3 DNA: TGTGCCAGCTCACCTTCGTTAGGTGAACACGCTGAAGCTTTCTTT. The J gene is TRBJ1-1, the V gene TRBV18; the D is unclear. This CDR3 spans 15 amino acids. Germline CDR1 reads KGHSH; CDR2 reads LQKENI. Deletions cut 3 bases from V and 6 bases from J, with 17 bases between. The whole variable domain, filled in from reference TRBV18 and TRBJ1-1, reads NAGVMQNPRHLVRRRGQEARLRCSPMKGHSHVYWYRQLPEEGLKFMVYLQKENIIDESGMPKERFSAEFPKEGPSILRIQQVVRGDSAAYFCASSPSLGEHAEAFFGQGTRLTVV.

The chain employs TRBV6-8 and TRBJ2-7; possibly TRBD1 for D (6 bases). Germline loops: CDR1 MNHGY, CDR2 SAAAGT. The CDR3 covers 14 residues. V gave up 6 bases and J gave up 0 bases, with 12 bases separating them. Written as DNA, the CDR3 is TGTGCCAGCAGCACCGGACAGCCCTCCTACGAGCAGTACTTC. This codes for CASSTGQPSYEQYF.

V gene TRBV6-4 combines with J gene TRBJ1-1; D is possibly TRBD1 (5 bases). The CDR3 length is 13 residues. V was shortened by 4 bases and J by 10 bases, with 16 bases between the two germline ends. Germline lookup yields CDR1 MRHNA and CDR2 SNTAGT. DNA for the CDR3: TGTGCCAGCAGTGTCGATGAGGGGCATGGAGCTTTCTTT. Amino acids: CASSVDEGHGAFF.

This clone has just a few counts. This chain joins TRBV6-8 and TRBJ1-1; 7 nucleotides line up with TRBD1. With 6 bases clipped from V and 1 base from J, the junction kept 8 bases outside the gene matches. The CDR3 totals 15 residues. Germline lookup yields CDR1 MNHGY and CDR2 SAAAGT. CDR3 nucleotides: TGTGCCAGCAGGATCCCGGGACAGAAGAACACTGAAGCTTTCTTT. Residues: CASRIPGQKNTEAFF.

J is TRBJ2-3 and V is TRBV11-3; 9 nucleotides agree with TRBD2. The CDR3 has 16 residues. J lost 9 bases, V lost 5 bases, and 15 bases had no gene match. Germline V gene data show CDR1 as SGHNT and CDR2 as YENEEA. In nucleotides, the CDR3 is TGTGCCAGCAGCAGGGGGCTAGCGGGAAAGACAGGGACGCAGTATTTT. Translating gives CASSRGLAGKTGTQYF.